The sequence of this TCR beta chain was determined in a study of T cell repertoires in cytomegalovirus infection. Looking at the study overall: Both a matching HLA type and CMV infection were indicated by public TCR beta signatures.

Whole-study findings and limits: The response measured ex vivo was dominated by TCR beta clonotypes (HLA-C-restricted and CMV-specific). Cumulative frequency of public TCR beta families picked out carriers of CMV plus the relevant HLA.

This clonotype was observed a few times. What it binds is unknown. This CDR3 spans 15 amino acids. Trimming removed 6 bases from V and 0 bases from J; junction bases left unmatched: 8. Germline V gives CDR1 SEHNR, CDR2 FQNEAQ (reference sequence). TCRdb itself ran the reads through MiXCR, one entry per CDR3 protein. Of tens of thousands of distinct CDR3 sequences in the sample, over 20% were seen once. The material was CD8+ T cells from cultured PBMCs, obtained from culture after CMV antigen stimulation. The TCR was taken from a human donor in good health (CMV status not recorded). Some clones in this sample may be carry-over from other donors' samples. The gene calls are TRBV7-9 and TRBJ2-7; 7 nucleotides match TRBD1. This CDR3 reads CASSPPRDSSYEQYF. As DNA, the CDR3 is TGTGCCAGCAGTCCTCCCCGGGACAGCTCCTACGAGCAGTACTTC.